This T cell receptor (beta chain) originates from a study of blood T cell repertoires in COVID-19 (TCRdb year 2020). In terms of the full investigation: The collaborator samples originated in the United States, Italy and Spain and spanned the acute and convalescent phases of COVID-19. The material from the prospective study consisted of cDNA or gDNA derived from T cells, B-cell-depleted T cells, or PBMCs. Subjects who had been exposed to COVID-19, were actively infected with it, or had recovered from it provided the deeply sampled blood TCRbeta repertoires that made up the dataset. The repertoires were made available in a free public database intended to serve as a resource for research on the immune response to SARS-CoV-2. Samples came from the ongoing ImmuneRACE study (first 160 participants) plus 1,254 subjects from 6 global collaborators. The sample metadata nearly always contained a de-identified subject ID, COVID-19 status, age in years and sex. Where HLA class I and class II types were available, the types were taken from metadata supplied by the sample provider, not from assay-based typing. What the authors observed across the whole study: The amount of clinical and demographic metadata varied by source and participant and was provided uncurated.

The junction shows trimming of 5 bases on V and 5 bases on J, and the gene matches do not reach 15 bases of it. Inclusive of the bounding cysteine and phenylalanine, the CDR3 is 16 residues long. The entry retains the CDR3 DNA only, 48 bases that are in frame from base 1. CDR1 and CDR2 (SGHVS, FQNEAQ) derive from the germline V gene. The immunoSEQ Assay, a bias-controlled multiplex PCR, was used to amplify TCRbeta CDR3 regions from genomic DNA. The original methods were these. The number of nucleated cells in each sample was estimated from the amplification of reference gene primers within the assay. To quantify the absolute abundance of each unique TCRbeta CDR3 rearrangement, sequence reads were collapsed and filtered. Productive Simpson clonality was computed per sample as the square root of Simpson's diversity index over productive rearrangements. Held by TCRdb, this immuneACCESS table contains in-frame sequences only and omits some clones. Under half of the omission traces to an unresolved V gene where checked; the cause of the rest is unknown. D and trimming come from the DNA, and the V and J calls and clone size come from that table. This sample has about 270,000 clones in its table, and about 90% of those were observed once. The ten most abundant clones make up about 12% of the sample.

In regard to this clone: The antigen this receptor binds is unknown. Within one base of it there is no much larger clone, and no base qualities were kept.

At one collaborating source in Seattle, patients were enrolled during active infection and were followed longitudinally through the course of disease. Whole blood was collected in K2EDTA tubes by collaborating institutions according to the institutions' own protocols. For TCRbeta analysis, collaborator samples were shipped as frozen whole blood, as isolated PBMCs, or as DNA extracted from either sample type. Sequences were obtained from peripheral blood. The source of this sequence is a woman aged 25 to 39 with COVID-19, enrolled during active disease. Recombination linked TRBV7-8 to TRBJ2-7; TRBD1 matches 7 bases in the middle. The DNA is TGTGCCAGCAGCCTAACCACAGGGGCAGAAACGAACGAGCAGTACTTC. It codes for CASSLTTGAETNEQYF.